The next 19 T cell receptor beta chains were all read from a single sample in a study of yellow fever vaccine responses in identical twins. TCRdb re-called the RT-PCR reads with MiXCR, one entry per CDR3 protein. The table lists hundreds of distinct CDR3 sequences, roughly 87% of them singletons. The sample was T cells from blood (PBMCs), unsorted or a sorted subset (not recorded which), taken before or after yellow fever vaccination (not recorded which). These receptors all stem from a female donor who received the yellow fever vaccine.

The chain carries TRBV4-2 and TRBJ2-1, with a weak D call TRBD1 (6 bases). Germline V gene data show CDR1 as LGHNA and CDR2 as YNFKEQ. V shed 0 bases and J shed 10 bases, with 7 bases lying between them. The CDR3 loop spans 12 amino acids. CDR3 region: CASSQDRGEQFF. CDR3 coding DNA: TGTGCCAGCAGCCAAGATAGGGGGGAGCAGTTCTTC.

The CDR3 protein is CASSGGTSYEQYF. In nucleotides, the CDR3 is TGTGCCAGCAGTGGGGGGACTAGCTACGAGCAGTACTTC. The chain recombines TRBV6-1 with TRBJ2-7; 8 bases align to TRBD2. This CDR3 comprises 13 residues. CDR1 MNHNS and CDR2 SASEGT come from the germline V gene. Trimming at V came to 4 bases and at J to 3 bases, leaving 2 bases not matched to a gene.

V gene TRBV24-1 combines with J gene TRBJ2-3; D unclear. CDR1 and CDR2 (germline): KGHDR, SFDVKD. This CDR3 is built from 13 residues. Trimming stripped 2 bases from V and 3 bases from J, with 5 bases between. CDR3 bases: TGTGCCACCAGTGATTACAGAACAGATACGCAGTATTTT. Its protein is CATSDYRTDTQYF.

The V call is TRBV11-3, the J call TRBJ2-1; 9 nucleotides match TRBD2. Germline values: CDR1 SGHNT, CDR2 YENEEA. The CDR3 is 16 amino acids. J was trimmed by 3 bases and V by 4 bases; bases with no gene match: 7. The CDR3 sequence is CASSSQASGIYNEQFF. CDR3 in DNA: TGTGCCAGCAGCTCCCAGGCTAGCGGGATCTACAATGAGCAGTTCTTC.

The CDR3 is CASSPRGQNTEAFF. DNA of the CDR3: TGTGCCAGCAGCCCCCGCGGCCAGAACACTGAAGCTTTCTTT. The rearrangement links TRBV9 to TRBJ1-1; D is undetermined. V was pared by 4 bases and J by 1 base, with 11 bases between. The CDR3 totals 14 residues. CDR1 is SGDLS, CDR2 YYNGEE, per germline.

The J gene is TRBJ1-2, the V gene TRBV6-1, with 7 positions matching TRBD1. Trimming removed 6 bases from V and 3 bases from J; junction bases left unmatched: 4. Germline CDR1 MNHNS, CDR2 SASEGT. The CDR3 totals 13 residues. CDR3 residues: CASRGQTYYGYTF. As DNA, the CDR3 is TGTGCCAGCAGGGGACAGACTTACTATGGCTACACCTTC.

The chain couples TRBV11-2 to TRBJ2-1; D might be TRBD1 or TRBD2, each matching 5 bases. CDR1 is SGHAT and CDR2 is FQNNGV in the germline V gene. V lost 3 bases and J lost 9, with 9 bases in between. This CDR3 contains 12 residues. CDR3 sequence: CASSLPGREQFF. The CDR3 DNA sequence: TGTGCCAGCAGCTTGCCGGGACGTGAGCAGTTCTTC. Looking up the rest from reference TRBV11-2 and TRBJ2-1 gives the full variable domain: EAGVAQSPRYKIIEKRQSVAFWCNPISGHATLYWYQQILGQGPKLLIQFQNNGVVDDSQLPKDRFSAERLKGVDSTLKIQPAKLEDSAVYLCASSLPGREQFFGPGTRLTVL.

This clonotype was observed once. The chain employs TRBV2 and TRBJ2-3; D gene unclear. CDR3 length: 15 amino acids. Trimming shortened V by 3 bases and J by 0 bases, and 10 bases separated the two germline ends. Germline values: CDR1 SNHLY, CDR2 FYNNEI. CDR3 sequence reads: CASSERPHSTDTQYF. The CDR3 nucleotides read TGTGCCAGCAGTGAGAGACCCCATAGCACAGATACGCAGTATTTT.

The CDR3 loop is CASTRTEFTEAFF. The CDR3 DNA sequence: TGTGCCAGCACTAGGACGGAGTTCACTGAAGCTTTCTTT. The chain has TRBV6-1 and TRBJ1-1; D call uncertain. The CDR3 has 13 residues. V gave up 7 bases and J gave up 4 bases, with 13 bases separating them. CDR1 and CDR2 (germline): MNHNS, SASEGT.

This chain uses TRBV4-1 with TRBJ1-3; tentatively, D is TRBD1 (5 bases). V was pared by 8 bases and J by 2 bases, with 16 bases between. Germline V lookup: CDR1 MGHRA, CDR2 YSYEKL. The CDR3 loop spans 15 amino acids. The CDR3, as DNA: TGCGCCAGCGCAGGGCAGGGTATCACTGGAAACACCATATATTTT. As protein: CASAGQGITGNTIYF.

This clonotype was seen a handful of times. The rearrangement uses TRBV6-1 and TRBJ2-7, with a tentative D call TRBD2 (5 bases). Trimming cost V 7 bases and J 2 bases, with 12 bases left between them. The germline V gene encodes CDR1 MNHNS and CDR2 SASEGT. The CDR3 is 13 amino acids. Written as DNA, the CDR3 is TGTGCCAGCATGACGGGATCGGCCTACGAGCAGTACGTC. Its translation is CASMTGSAYEQYV.

The V gene is TRBV10-1, the J gene TRBJ1-2; possible D gene TRBD1, 5 bases. Germline assignment: CDR1 WNHNN and CDR2 SYGVQD (reference sequence). The CDR3 has 14 residues. Trimming cost V 5 bases and J 5 bases, with 15 bases left between them. The CDR3 reads CASSPDRRGYGYTF. The CDR3 bases are TGCGCCAGCAGTCCTGACCGGCGGGGGTATGGCTACACCTTC.

The CDR3 region is CAISQHHTGIGSGGYTF. The CDR3 DNA reads TGTGCCATCAGTCAGCACCACACAGGGATAGGAAGTGGGGGCTACACCTTC. The V call is TRBV10-3, the J call TRBJ1-2; D is possibly TRBD1 (6 bases). CDR3 length: 17 residues. Deletions cut 5 bases from V and 8 bases from J, with 27 bases between. Germline V gene data show CDR1 as ENHRY and CDR2 as SYGVKD.

The J gene is TRBJ1-1, the V gene TRBV15, with D maybe TRBD1 (5 bases). The germline CDR1 and CDR2 sequences are LNHNV and YYDKDF (reference sequence). V was pared by 1 base and J by 3 bases, with 12 bases between. This CDR3 has 15 residues. CDR3 protein: CATSRAWQGYTEAFF. CDR3 sequence (DNA): TGTGCCACCAGCAGAGCGTGGCAGGGATACACTGAAGCTTTCTTT.

V usage is TRBV10-1 and J usage is TRBJ1-1; 8 nucleotides match TRBD1. Trimming at V came to 3 bases and at J to 5 bases, leaving 5 bases not matched to a gene. CDR1 is WNHNN and CDR2 is SYGVQD in the germline V gene (reference sequence). The length of the CDR3 is 14 residues. The CDR3 spells CASSDRGPGTEAFF. The CDR3 DNA follows: TGCGCCAGCAGTGACAGGGGGCCGGGGACTGAAGCTTTCTTT.

J is TRBJ2-7 and V is TRBV5-1; 7 bases fit TRBD1. CDR1 SGHRS and CDR2 YFSETQ come from the germline V gene. This CDR3 comprises 14 residues. The ends lost 0 bases at V and 2 bases at J; junction bases unmatched: 2. The chain's CDR3 is CASSLVTGAYEQYV. CDR3 DNA sequence: TGCGCCAGCAGCTTGGTAACAGGGGCCTACGAGCAGTACGTC.

The rearrangement joins TRBV20-1 to TRBJ2-5; D call uncertain. V was cut by 7 bases and J by 4 bases, with 7 bases left in between. Germline CDR1 is DFQATT and CDR2 is SNEGSKA (reference sequence). The CDR3 totals 10 residues. The CDR3 loop is CSGFRETQYF. The CDR3 DNA reads TGCAGTGGCTTTCGAGAGACCCAGTACTTC.

The V call is TRBV15, the J call TRBJ1-5; D gene unclear. The CDR3 contains 15 residues. CDR1 is LNHNV and CDR2 is YYDKDF in the germline V gene (reference sequence). The germline V and J ends were trimmed by 3 bases and 9 bases, with 18 bases remaining between them. This chain's CDR3 is CATSSLTKGHWPQHF. The CDR3 DNA is TGTGCCACCAGCAGTTTAACGAAGGGCCATTGGCCCCAGCATTTT.

The table lists this clonotype with a few counts. The V gene is TRBV6-1, the J gene TRBJ1-5; 8 bases map to TRBD1. This CDR3 has 15 residues. V shed 7 bases, J shed 2 bases, and the junction held 7 bases outside the gene matches. Germline assignment: CDR1 MNHNS and CDR2 SASEGT. The CDR3 reads CASKRGQGGNQPQHF. The CDR3 DNA follows: TGTGCCAGCAAGAGAGGACAGGGAGGCAATCAGCCCCAGCATTTT.